This T cell receptor beta chain was profiled in a study of vaccination and CD4 T cells after COVID-19. Study-level information: In the convalescent cohort, there were six males and four females, two of them Hispanic. Overlapping spike peptides of SARS-CoV-2, HCoV-NL63, HCoV-OC43 and HCoV-229E were used, and cells were stimulated with them.

Germline CDR1 SGHTA, CDR2 FQGNSA. This CDR3 spans 16 amino acids. V gave up 0 bases and J gave up 4 bases; unmatched junction bases: 6. With the Oncomine TCR Beta short-read assay, DNA from cultured CD4+ T cells was sequenced. A single record per CDR3 protein comes from TCRdb applying MiXCR to the PCR reads. The repertoire includes about 10,000 distinct CDR3 sequences, almost 50% of them detected once, and approximately 25% sits in the top ten. Treatment: roughly 10-day PBMC culture with coronavirus spike peptide pools or control peptides (ViraFEST assay). Gathering of the CD4+ T cells, from the unexposed donor, took place before the COVID-19 pandemic (2011-2018). About this clonotype: The antigen is undetermined.

The TCR sequence derives from a human donor in good health. The chain carries TRBV7-2 and TRBJ1-5; 7 bases align to TRBD1. Sequencing input: CD4+ T cells from blood, cultured in vitro. The CDR3 loop is CASSLARGQRNQPQHF. DNA of the CDR3: TGTGCCAGCAGCTTAGCTAGGGGACAGAGGAATCAGCCCCAGCATTTT. Variable domain in full (rest from reference TRBV7-2 and TRBJ1-5): GAGVSQSPSNKVTEKGKDVELRCDPISGHTALYWYRQSLGQGLEFLIYFQGNSAPDKSGLPSDRFSAERTGGSVSTLTIQRTQQEDSAVYLCASSLARGQRNQPQHFGDGTRLSIL.